One sample yielded the 7 T cell receptor beta chains listed below, sequenced in a study of breast tumors, draining lymph nodes, adjacent tissues. From the multiplex PCR reads, TCRdb called clonotypes with MiXCR, one entry per CDR3 protein. This sample has approximately 63,000 distinct CDR3 sequences, with roughly 59% found just once. Sequenced sample: breast tumor tissue. These TCRs come from a female donor with breast cancer. Some clones in this sample may be carry-over from other donors' samples.

The chain links TRBV20-1 to TRBJ1-2; 9 bases fit TRBD1. The CDR3 runs 18 residues. After removal of 0 bases from V and 6 bases from J, the junction contained 17 bases not matched to a gene. CDR1 DFQATT and CDR2 SNEGSKA come from the germline V gene (reference sequence). CDR3 residues: CSARDSGQGRLGGDGYTF. In DNA, the CDR3 is TGCAGTGCTAGAGACTCAGGACAGGGGCGCCTGGGGGGTGATGGCTACACCTTC.

There are many counts of this clonotype. Since a much larger clone is just one base distant, this may be a read error. The genes are TRBV9 and TRBJ1-2; possible D gene TRBD1, 6 bases. The germline gives CDR1 SGDLS, CDR2 YYNGEE. The CDR3 is made up of 15 amino acids. The CDR3: CASSVGTEANYGSTF. Here the CDR3 DNA reads TGTGCCAGCAGCGTAGGGACAGAAGCTAACTATGGCTCCACCTTC.

This clonotype was counted ten times or more. A much more abundant neighbour one base away suggests this may be a read error. This CDR3 fails to terminate in the conserved phenylalanine or tryptophan, so it likely reflects a read error. The chain employs TRBV7-6 and TRBJ2-5; possible D gene TRBD2, 6 bases. CDR3 size: 14 residues. Trimming shortened V by 1 base and J by 1 base, and 7 bases separated the two germline ends. From germline, CDR1 is SGHVS and CDR2 FNYEAQ. The CDR3 loop is CASSLGTIQETQYL. The DNA for the CDR3 is TGTGCCAGCAGCTTAGGGACTATCCAAGAGACCCAGTACCTC.

Remarks on this clonotype: A read error is likely, as this CDR3 ends without the conserved phenylalanine or tryptophan. J is TRBJ2-6 and V is TRBV7-2, with D perhaps TRBD1 (5 bases). CDR1 is SGHTA and CDR2 is FQGNSA in the germline V gene. The CDR3 is 14 residues long. V lost 4 bases, J lost 8 bases, and 12 bases lay in between. Written as DNA, the CDR3 is TGTGCCAGCAGCTCCCATAGACAGACCAACGTCCTGACTCTC. Its translation is CASSSHRQTNVLTL.

This clonotype was found many times. J is TRBJ2-7 and V is TRBV5-5; 7 positions match TRBD1. Germline CDR1 SGHKS, CDR2 YYEKEE (reference sequence). The CDR3 has 13 amino acids. V shed 4 bases, J shed 3 bases, and the junction held 4 bases outside the gene matches. The CDR3 DNA follows: TGTGCCAGCAGCCAGGGACAGAACTACGAGCAGTACTTC. It codes for CASSQGQNYEQYF. Using reference TRBV5-5 and TRBJ2-7 for the parts outside the CDR3, the full variable domain is DAGVTQSPTHLIKTRGQQVTLRCSPISGHKSVSWYQQVLGQGPQFIFQYYEKEERGRGNFPDRFSARQFPNYSSELNVNALLLGDSALYLCASSQGQNYEQYFGPGTRLTVT.

To note about this clonotype: One end of the junction varies from germline; a read error may be responsible. This sequence joins TRBV9 and TRBJ2-5, with D possibly TRBD1 on 5 matching bases. The CDR3 loop spans 14 amino acids. Germline V CDR1 and CDR2: SGDLS, YYNGEE. CDR3 sequence reads: CASSASGRQDAQSF. For the CDR3, the DNA is TGTGCCAGCAGCGCCTCAGGGCGACAAGATGCCCAGTCCTTC.

The V call is TRBV20-1, the J call TRBJ1-3, with D possibly TRBD1 on 5 matching bases. The ends were cut back, 0 bases at V and 7 bases at J, with 13 bases in the middle. Looked up from germline, CDR1 is DFQATT and CDR2 is SNEGSKA (reference sequence). The CDR3 extends over 14 amino acids. This CDR3 reads CSARDPGVRNTIYF. Written as DNA, the CDR3 is TGCAGTGCTAGAGACCCGGGGGTTCGGAACACCATATATTTT.